This T cell receptor (beta chain) is drawn from a study of cytotoxic CD8 clonotypes in ibrutinib-treated CLL. Study findings and constraints: Clonality grew at ibrutinib response; at progression, it decreased back toward baseline. Baseline clonality exceeded age-matched healthy donors and tracked circulating CD8+ T-cell counts. The study found public clonotypes uncommon, contracting or stable on treatment.

Using immunoSEQ multiplex PCR, the repertoire was profiled, and TCRdb retains in-frame clones only, with some absent. The sample records 52,000 or so clones, 50% to 65% being singletons. A note on this clone: Its specificity is not known.

The germline V and J ends were trimmed by 6 bases and 1 base, with 12 bases remaining between them. Germline loops: CDR1 SGHNT, CDR2 YENEEA. This CDR3 has 14 amino acids. The TCR sequence derives from a human donor with chronic lymphocytic leukemia. The V and J genes are TRBV11-3 and TRBJ1-1, with a possible D match to TRBD1 (5 bases). The sample was PBMCs, taken at disease progression, from a patient treated with ibrutinib. CDR3 in DNA: TGTGCCAGCAGAGAGGGACCGACGAACACTGAAGCTTTCTTT. Translation: CASREGPTNTEAFF. Together with reference TRBV11-3 and TRBJ1-1, the CDR3 gives the full variable domain: EAGVVQSPRYKIIEKKQPVAFWCNPISGHNTLYWYLQNLGQGPELLIRYENEEAVDDSQLPKDRFSAERLKGVDSTLKIQPAELGDSAVYLCASREGPTNTEAFFGQGTRLTVV.